This TCR beta chain was captured by sequencing in a study of blood T cells in healthy people across ages. Study results and caveats: Investigators treated diversity estimates from one million T cells as underestimates.

This clonotype was counted ten times or more. Its antigen is unknown. Germline V CDR1 and CDR2: SQVTM, ANQGSEA. V was pared by 6 bases and J by 7 bases, with 12 bases between. The CDR3 spans 12 residues. Primed by a sample-barcoded 5' primer and a J-beta primer mix, a second PCR proceeded for 7 to 11 cycles. TCRdb called the 5' RACE reads again in MiXCR, with one record for every CDR3 protein. In the table there are around 1,700,000 distinct CDR3 sequences, roughly 27% of which are singletons. The sequenced sample consisted of blood. The sequence derives from a woman in her thirties in good health. The chain uses TRBV29-1 and TRBJ1-4, with D hard to call. The CDR3 bases are TGCAGCGTGATCCCAGCAGGTGAAAAACTGTTTTTT. It codes for CSVIPAGEKLFF.